The 9 T cell receptor beta chains in this list originate from one sample, sequenced in a study of blood T cell repertoires in COVID-19. Only in-frame clones appear in the TCRdb table, and some are missing; sequencing was by immunoSEQ multiplex PCR. The repertoire holds about 68,000 clones, with roughly 90% as singletons. Sequenced sample: peripheral blood. The source of these receptors is a man between 50 and 59 years old with COVID-19, enrolled during active disease.

The J gene is TRBJ2-5, the V gene TRBV6-5, with 7 bases aligning to TRBD1. Trimming took 4 bases from V and 2 from J; bases not matched to a gene: 4. From germline, CDR1 is MNHEY and CDR2 SVGAGI. The CDR3 length is 14 residues. CDR3: CASSWTGAQETQYF. CDR3 DNA sequence: TGTGCCAGCAGTTGGACAGGCGCGCAAGAGACCCAGTACTTC.

This clone was seen a few times. The V gene is TRBV6-5, the J gene TRBJ1-3; no reliable D call. CDR3 size: 14 residues. Trimming stripped 0 bases from V and 4 bases from J, with 7 bases between. Looked up from germline, CDR1 is MNHEY and CDR2 is SVGAGI. CDR3 amino acids: CASSYSMGGNTIYF. The CDR3 DNA reads as TGTGCCAGCAGTTACTCGATGGGCGGAAACACCATATATTTT.

This clone has only a few counts. This chain uses TRBV24-1 with TRBJ1-2; possibly TRBD1 for D (5 bases). There are 12 residues in the CDR3. CDR1 KGHDR and CDR2 SFDVKD come from the germline V gene. V was shortened by 6 bases and J by 7 bases, with 11 bases between the two germline ends. The CDR3 sequence: CATSHQGAGYTF. The CDR3 DNA is TGTGCCACCAGTCATCAGGGCGCTGGCTACACCTTC.

The CDR3 bases are TGTGCCAGCGTCCCCGGGGGTCGTCCCTACGAGCAGTACTTC. It yields the protein CASVPGGRPYEQYF. This rearrangement joins TRBV21-1 to TRBJ2-7; the table's D call, TRBD2, has no DNA check behind it. TRBV21-1 is noted as a pseudogene. The CDR3 sequence is 14 residues long.

The genes are TRBV5-1 and TRBJ2-2; D uncertain. Germline V gene lookup returns CDR1 SGHRS and CDR2 YFSETQ. Trimming pared 4 bases from V and 4 bases from J, leaving 17 bases between. The CDR3 consists of 16 residues. The CDR3 nucleotides read TGCGCCAGCAGCCCCATGGGTCGGGTTAGCACCGGGGAGCTGTTTTTT. This translates into CASSPMGRVSTGELFF.

J is TRBJ1-4 and V is TRBV3-1 (or the pseudogene TRBV3-2); TRBD1 is a possible D gene (6 bases). This CDR3 spans 14 amino acids. Trimming left V 4 bases short and J 8 bases short, with 14 bases between. In germline, CDR1 is LGHDT, CDR2 YNNKEL (reference sequence). The CDR3: CASSRDEGEEKLFF. The CDR3 DNA follows: TGTGCCAGCAGCCGGGACGAGGGGGAAGAAAAACTGTTTTTT.

The CDR3 is CASSLSRVNTGELFF. The DNA of the CDR3 is TGTGCCAGCAGCTTGAGCAGGGTTAATACCGGGGAGCTGTTTTTT. The rearrangement joins TRBV5-4 to TRBJ2-2; possibly TRBD1 for D (5 bases). The ends were cut back, 1 base at V and 5 bases at J, with 12 bases in the middle. Germline-derived CDR1 and CDR2 are SGHNT and YYREEE (reference sequence). The CDR3 totals 15 residues.

CDR3 region: CATSDFGTGSTDTQYF. DNA of the CDR3: TGTGCCACCAGTGATTTTGGGACAGGAAGCACAGATACGCAGTATTTT. The V gene is TRBV24-1, the J gene TRBJ2-3; 8 positions match TRBD1. The trim removed 1 base at V and 0 bases at J, leaving 2 bases unmatched. From germline, CDR1 is KGHDR and CDR2 SFDVKD. The CDR3 is 16 amino acids.

This clone was counted once. The V gene is TRBV30, the J gene TRBJ1-3; tentative D call: TRBD1 (5 bases). Trimming shortened V by 0 bases and J by 3 bases, and 6 bases separated the two germline ends. Germline assignment: CDR1 GTSNPN and CDR2 SVGIG (reference sequence). The CDR3 spans 13 residues. The CDR3: CAWSVDSGNTIYF. For the CDR3, the DNA is TGTGCCTGGAGTGTAGACAGTGGAAACACCATATATTTT.